A single sample gave rise to the 19 T cell receptor beta chains below, sequenced in a study of CD8 T cells in ankylosing spondylitis. Whole-study findings and limits: For ankylosing spondylitis blood, a TCR beta motif of 8 or 9 highly homologous variants appeared characteristic.

TCRdb independently ran MiXCR on the 5' RACE reads; one entry per CDR3 protein. The sample contains fewer than 550,000 distinct CDR3 sequences, 5.3% of which appear only once. These receptors' antigens are unknown. Sequencing used blood, either unsorted or a sorted T cell fraction (not recorded which). The receptors originated from a male donor with ankylosing spondylitis.

This chain links TRBV11-2 with TRBJ2-7; TRBD2 matches at 7 bases. With 3 bases clipped from V and 0 bases from J, the junction kept 8 bases outside the gene matches. This CDR3 region has 16 residues. Looked up from germline, CDR1 is SGHAT and CDR2 is FQNNGV. CDR3 nucleotides: TGTGCCAGCAGCTTTCGGGGCGGGAGAGACTCCTACGAGCAGTACTTC. Its protein product is CASSFRGGRDSYEQYF.

In this sample, this clonotype turned up many times. The rearrangement links TRBV7-2 to TRBJ1-2; D might be TRBD1 (6 bases). The germline V gene encodes CDR1 SGHTA and CDR2 FQGNSA. The CDR3 runs to 14 residues. Trimming stripped 6 bases from V and 4 bases from J, with 15 bases between. The CDR3 nucleotides read TGTGCCAGCAGAAGGGGGGGGGCCAGCTATGGCTACACCTTC. It encodes CASRRGGASYGYTF.

This clonotype was recorded at least ten times. V and J are TRBV11-2 and TRBJ1-5; the match to TRBD1 covers 11 bases. Germline trimming cut 1 base from V and 0 bases from J; bases unmatched to any gene: 5. The CDR3 consists of 18 residues. CDR1 is SGHAT, CDR2 FQNNGV, per germline. The CDR3 nucleotides read TGTGCCAGCAGCTTAGGGACAGGGGGCCCGTATAGCAATCAGCCCCAGCATTTT. It specifies CASSLGTGGPYSNQPQHF. The full variable domain, completed using reference TRBV11-2 and TRBJ1-5, is EAGVAQSPRYKIIEKRQSVAFWCNPISGHATLYWYQQILGQGPKLLIQFQNNGVVDDSQLPKDRFSAERLKGVDSTLKIQPAKLEDSAVYLCASSLGTGGPYSNQPQHFGDGTRLSIL.

This clonotype was counted a few times. The chain employs TRBV7-2 and TRBJ1-4; D might be TRBD1 (5 bases). Per germline, CDR1 SGHTA and CDR2 FQGNSA. The CDR3 is 16 amino acids. With 6 bases removed from V and 7 bases from J, the gap between germline ends came to 21 bases. The CDR3 spells CASSPGRDYGIEKLFF. The CDR3 DNA is TGTGCCAGCAGTCCAGGGAGGGACTATGGAATTGAAAAACTGTTTTTT. Drawing the rest from reference TRBV7-2 and TRBJ1-4, the complete variable domain is GAGVSQSPSNKVTEKGKDVELRCDPISGHTALYWYRQSLGQGLEFLIYFQGNSAPDKSGLPSDRFSAERTGGSVSTLTIQRTQQEDSAVYLCASSPGRDYGIEKLFFGSGTQLSVL.

This clonotype was detected a few times. V and J are TRBV3-1 and TRBJ2-3, with 7 nucleotides matching TRBD1. This CDR3 is built from 17 residues. Germline V gene data show CDR1 as LGHDT and CDR2 as YNNKEL (reference sequence). V shed 2 bases and J 0 bases; nucleotides not matched to a gene: 8. The CDR3 region has the DNA TGTGCCAGCAGCCAAAGAGGGACAGCCAGCAGCACAGATACGCAGTATTTT. Its protein is CASSQRGTASSTDTQYF.

This clonotype was seen repeatedly, ten times or more. The chain has TRBV5-1 and TRBJ1-1; D is perhaps TRBD1 (6 bases). The CDR3 has 14 amino acids. Germline V gene sequence: CDR1 SGHRS, CDR2 YFSETQ. V gave up 6 bases and J gave up 2 bases, with 14 bases separating them. Here the CDR3 DNA reads TGCGCCAGCACCCAGATGACAGGAAACACTGAAGCTTTCTTT. It is translated as CASTQMTGNTEAFF.

Ten or more counts support this clonotype. The chain couples TRBV20-1 to TRBJ1-5; D might be TRBD1 (6 bases). Germline CDR1 reads DFQATT; CDR2 reads SNEGSKA (reference sequence). The length of the CDR3 is 17 residues. V lost 6 bases and J 0 bases, leaving 21 bases between the germline ends. The CDR3 DNA reads TGCAGTGCCATCCGAACAGGGAATCAATATAGCAATCAGCCCCAGCATTTT. This gives the protein CSAIRTGNQYSNQPQHF.

This clonotype was observed at least ten times. The chain links TRBV20-1 to TRBJ2-5; the D call may be TRBD1 or TRBD2 (5 bases each). Per the germline V gene, CDR1 is DFQATT and CDR2 is SNEGSKA (reference sequence). Deletions cut 6 bases from V and 3 bases from J, with 11 bases between. The CDR3 loop spans 12 amino acids. The CDR3 nucleotides read TGCAGTGCCTCCGGGACCGAAGAGACCCAGTACTTC. This translates into CSASGTEETQYF.

This clonotype was observed at least ten times. The J gene is TRBJ1-2, the V gene TRBV7-2; TRBD1 is a possible D gene (5 bases). CDR1 and CDR2 (germline): SGHTA, FQGNSA. Trimming removed 3 bases at V and 5 bases at J, with 16 bases between. CDR3 length: 15 amino acids. The CDR3, as DNA: TGTGCCAGCAGCTTGCAGCAGGGAAGTACTTATGGCTACACCTTC. Residues: CASSLQQGSTYGYTF.

This clonotype occurred many times. The rearrangement uses TRBV28 and TRBJ2-7; D is perhaps TRBD1 or TRBD2 (5 bases each). CDR1 MDHEN and CDR2 SYDVKM come from the germline V gene. V gave up 7 bases and J gave up 2 bases, with 12 bases separating them. The CDR3 extends over 13 amino acids. The CDR3 is CASIDLGAYEQYF. In nucleotides, the CDR3 is TGTGCCAGCATCGACCTGGGGGCCTACGAGCAGTACTTC. The whole variable domain, filled in from reference TRBV28 and TRBJ2-7, reads DVKVTQSSRYLVKRTGEKVFLECVQDMDHENMFWYRQDPGLGLRLIYFSYDVKMKEKGDIPEGYSVSREKKERFSLILESASTNQTSMYLCASIDLGAYEQYFGPGTRLTVT.

Many counts were recorded for this clonotype. This chain connects TRBV20-1 to TRBJ2-3, with 13 bases that match TRBD2. J gave up 3 bases and V 6 bases, and 9 bases lay outside the gene matches. The CDR3 consists of 16 residues. The germline V gene has CDR1 DFQATT and CDR2 SNEGSKA (reference sequence). CDR3 residues: CSAPRTSGSRTDTQYF. The DNA of the CDR3 is TGCAGTGCCCCTAGGACTAGCGGGAGTAGGACAGATACGCAGTATTTT.

V and J are TRBV27 and TRBJ1-2, with D tentatively TRBD1 (6 bases). There are 14 residues in the CDR3. The ends were cut back, 4 bases at V and 6 bases at J, with 15 bases in the middle. CDR1 is MNHEY and CDR2 is SMNVEV in the germline V gene (reference sequence). This CDR3 reads CASSYRDKLDGYTF. The CDR3, as DNA: TGTGCCAGCAGTTACCGGGACAAGTTGGATGGCTACACCTTC.

This clonotype came up many times. The genes are TRBV5-1 and TRBJ2-5; 9 nucleotides match TRBD1. The length of the CDR3 is 13 residues. The V gene end was trimmed by 4 bases and the J gene end by 4 bases; junction bases not matched to a gene: 2. Germline lookup yields CDR1 SGHRS and CDR2 YFSETQ. The CDR3 spells CASSETGGETQYF. CDR3 bases: TGCGCCAGCAGCGAGACAGGGGGAGAGACCCAGTACTTC.

This clonotype was seen at least ten times. The chain combines TRBV20-1 with TRBJ1-1, with D unclear. CDR1 and CDR2 (germline): DFQATT, SNEGSKA (reference sequence). The CDR3 loop spans 13 amino acids. Trimming took 2 bases from V and 6 from J, leaving 13 bases between them. The CDR3 DNA reads as TGCAGTGCTAGAAAGGACTCTGGAGCTGAAGCTTTCTTT. This translates into CSARKDSGAEAFF.

This clonotype was seen ten or more times. CDR3 nucleotide sequence: TGTGCCAGCAAGGGTTTGGCAGGGCGGACCTACGAGCAGTACTTC. It translates to CASKGLAGRTYEQYF. V and J are TRBV28 and TRBJ2-7; maybe TRBD1 (5 bases). Germline lookup yields CDR1 MDHEN and CDR2 SYDVKM. V was trimmed by 7 bases and J by 2 bases, leaving 18 bases between them. CDR3 length: 15 amino acids.

Ten or more counts support this clonotype. The chain uses TRBV6-5 and TRBJ2-5, with D tentatively TRBD1 (6 bases). Germline V CDR1 and CDR2: MNHEY, SVGAGI. The CDR3 consists of 15 residues. With 2 bases removed from V and 7 bases from J, the gap between germline ends came to 17 bases. The CDR3 DNA sequence: TGTGCCAGCAGTTACGGCAGGGCCTTAGGGGGGACCCAGTACTTC. Residues: CASSYGRALGGTQYF.

Many counts were recorded for this clonotype. V usage is TRBV6-2 or TRBV6-3 and J usage is TRBJ2-1; D gene ambiguous. Trimming removed 1 base from V and 6 bases from J, with 10 bases in between. Germline CDR1 MNHEY, CDR2 SVGEGT. CDR3 length: 14 residues. The CDR3 reads CASSYWSASNEQFF. Written as DNA, the CDR3 is TGTGCCAGCAGTTACTGGTCGGCTAGCAATGAGCAGTTCTTC.

This clonotype came up a few times. The CDR3 nucleotides read TGCGCCAGCACCGGGACAGGATATTTCGAGCAGTACTTC. As protein: CASTGTGYFEQYF. The gene calls are TRBV5-1 and TRBJ2-7; 8 nucleotides agree with TRBD1. Trimming cost V 6 bases and J 6 bases; bases outside gene matches: 8. CDR3 length equals 13 residues. The germline V gene has CDR1 SGHRS and CDR2 YFSETQ. Full variable domain (rest looked up from reference TRBV5-1 and TRBJ2-7): KAGVTQTPRYLIKTRGQQVTLSCSPISGHRSVSWYQQTPGQGLQFLFEYFSETQRNKGNFPGRFSGRQFSNSRSEMNVSTLELGDSALYLCASTGTGYFEQYFGPGTRLTVT.

At least ten counts were recorded for this clonotype. The chain joins TRBV25-1 to TRBJ2-5, with D perhaps TRBD1 (6 bases). Looked up from germline, CDR1 is MGHDK and CDR2 is SYGVNS. Trimming removed 2 bases at V and 4 bases at J, with 17 bases between. CDR3 size: 16 residues. The CDR3 reads CASSEIAGEVGETQYF. The DNA for the CDR3 is TGTGCCAGCAGTGAAATTGCAGGGGAAGTAGGAGAGACCCAGTACTTC. The full variable domain, completed using reference TRBV25-1 and TRBJ2-5, is EADIYQTPRYLVIGTGKKITLECSQTMGHDKMYWYQQDPGMELHLIHYSYGVNSTEKGDLSSESTVSRIRTEHFPLTLESARPSHTSQYLCASSEIAGEVGETQYFGPGTRLLVL.